This paragraph covers one T cell receptor beta chain sequence. The target antigen is unknown. This entry belongs to a study of Ad26.COV2.S vaccination and SARS-CoV-2 variants. General study results and limits: TCR breadth and depth estimates may have understated total T cell responses.

Measured with immunoSEQ multiplex PCR; TCRdb has only the in-frame clones, and not every one. Of approximately 300,000 clones listed, about 86% are singletons. As to treatment: roughly 19 received Ad26.COV2.S at low or high dose, single or two shots; 5 received placebo; per-sample allocation not given. Sampling was done on day 63 after the first vaccine or placebo injection. This receptor was taken from a person between 18 and 65 years old who received the Ad26.COV2.S COVID-19 vaccine or a placebo. Sequencing used peripheral blood, obtained in a trial of Ad26.COV2.S vaccine versus placebo.

The CDR3 reads CASSQARPHSGANVLTF. The CDR3 nucleotides read TGTGCCAGCAGCCAAGCCAGGCCCCACTCTGGGGCCAACGTCCTGACTTTC. This rearrangement joins TRBV14 to TRBJ2-6; D ambiguous. From germline, CDR1 is SGHDN and CDR2 FVKESK. The CDR3 is 17 residues long. Trimming took 1 base from V and 0 from J, leaving 10 bases between them.